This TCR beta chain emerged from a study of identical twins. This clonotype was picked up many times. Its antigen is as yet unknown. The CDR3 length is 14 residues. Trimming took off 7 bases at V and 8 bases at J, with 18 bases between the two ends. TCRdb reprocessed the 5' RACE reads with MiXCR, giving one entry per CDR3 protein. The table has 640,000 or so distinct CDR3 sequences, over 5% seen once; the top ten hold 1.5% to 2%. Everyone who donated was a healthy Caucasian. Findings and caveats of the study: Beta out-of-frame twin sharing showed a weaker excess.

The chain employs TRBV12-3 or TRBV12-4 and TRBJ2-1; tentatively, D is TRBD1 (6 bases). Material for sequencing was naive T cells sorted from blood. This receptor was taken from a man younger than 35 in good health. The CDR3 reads CASTPDRFGDEQFF. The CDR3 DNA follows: TGTGCCAGCACCCCAGACAGGTTCGGGGATGAGCAGTTCTTC.